This T cell receptor (beta chain) was found in a study of cytomegalovirus exposure and HLA in healthy donors. Note on this clone: Its specificity is unknown.

The CDR3 runs to 12 residues. Deletions cut 6 bases from V and 4 bases from J, with 9 bases between. The V gene's germline CDR1 is MNHNS and CDR2 SASEGT. Regarding the study as a whole: Evidence from a later analysis indicated that most CMV-associated TCR beta chains looked HLA-restricted. Indistinguishable V segments such as TRBV6-2 and TRBV6-3 were excluded. For most TCR sequences rarity was the rule, although some public TCRs occurred in many donors.

With 60 Vbeta and 13 Jbeta primers, the PCR was carried out. Only in-frame clones appear in the TCRdb table, and some are missing; sequencing was by immunoSEQ multiplex PCR. The sample totals approximately 140,000 clones. This sequence joins TRBV6-1 and TRBJ1-1, with D possibly being TRBD1 (5 bases). The sequence was obtained from a man aged 35 to 55 in good health and CMV-seronegative. Material for sequencing was PBMCs. The CDR3 DNA sequence: TGTGCCAGCAGGGAGGGACGCACTGAAGCTTTCTTT. It specifies CASREGRTEAFF.